Shown below are 7 T cell receptor beta chains from a single sample sequenced in a study of CD8+CD57+ T cells in acquired aplastic anemia. Genomic DNA, the template, was used for profiling of the TCR beta VDJ and CDR3. MiXCR, applied by TCRdb to the reads, yields one record per CDR3 protein. The table lists 120,000 or so distinct CDR3 sequences, about 40% of them singletons. Before being chosen for sequencing, patients had shown CD8+CD57+ cell expansion by flow cytometry. The sequencing sample was made of sorted CD4+, CD8+, or CD8+CD57+ T cells (not recorded which) from PBMCs. These TCRs come from a human donor with aplastic anemia.

This clonotype appeared a single time. The chain employs TRBV7-2 and TRBJ1-1; D perhaps matches TRBD1 (5 bases). CDR1 is SGHTA and CDR2 is FQGNSA in the germline V gene. This CDR3 is 13 amino acids long. Trimming took off 6 bases at V and 5 bases at J, with 13 bases between the two ends. For the CDR3, the DNA is TGTGCCAGCAGACAAGTGGGGGTTACTGAAGCTTTCTTT. This encodes CASRQVGVTEAFF.

V gene TRBV6-1 combines with J gene TRBJ2-3; 10 positions match TRBD2. Germline assignment: CDR1 MNHNS and CDR2 SASEGT. The J segment lost 6 bases and the V segment lost 0 bases, leaving 6 bases of the junction unmatched. CDR3 length equals 16 residues. In DNA, the CDR3 is TGTGCCAGCAGTGAAGCGCCGAGCGGGGGGGCCGATACGCAGTATTTT. It encodes CASSEAPSGGADTQYF.

This clonotype was picked up many times. The genes are TRBV12-5 and TRBJ1-2; D remains ambiguous. There are 12 residues in the CDR3. V was shortened by 6 bases and J by 7 bases, with 12 bases between the two germline ends. Germline CDR1 and CDR2: LGHNT and FRNRAP. The CDR3 loop reads CASGGEAGGYTF. CDR3 nucleotide sequence: TGTGCTAGTGGGGGCGAGGCGGGTGGCTACACCTTC.

This clonotype was seen just once. A read error is possible here, since a much larger clone lies one base away. The CDR3 DNA reads TGTGCCATCAGCCTCTCTGGGGCCAACGTCCTGACTTTC. Its protein product is CAISLSGANVLTF. V and J are TRBV10-3 and TRBJ2-6; D ambiguous. The germline CDR1 and CDR2 sequences are ENHRY and SYGVKD. CDR3 length: 13 amino acids. Trimming left V 6 bases short and J 0 bases short, with 3 bases between.

The V call is TRBV2, the J call TRBJ2-1; 8 bases are shared with TRBD2. The CDR3 has 11 amino acids. The V segment lost 6 bases and the J segment 13 bases; nucleotides outside the gene matches: 5. Germline CDR1 and CDR2: SNHLY and FYNNEI. The CDR3 loop is CASSTGTSQFF. The CDR3 nucleotides read TGTGCCAGCAGCACCGGGACTAGTCAGTTCTTC.

There are many counts of this clonotype. This sequence joins TRBV4-3 and TRBJ1-6, with D uncertain. The germline CDR1 and CDR2 sequences are LGHNA and YSLEER. This CDR3 spans 19 amino acids. V lost 0 bases and J lost 0, with 15 bases in between. CDR3 residues: CASSQELAGGNSYNSPLHF. DNA for the CDR3: TGCGCCAGCAGCCAAGAGTTGGCAGGCGGAAACTCCTATAATTCACCCCTCCACTTT.

This sequence joins TRBV21-1 and TRBJ2-3; the D call TRBD2 from the table was never checked on the DNA. TRBV21-1 is a pseudogene. CDR3 length: 16 amino acids. CDR3 sequence: CASSTLAGGITDTQYF. The CDR3 bases are TGTGCCAGCAGCACCTTAGCGGGGGGGATCACAGATACGCAGTATTTT.